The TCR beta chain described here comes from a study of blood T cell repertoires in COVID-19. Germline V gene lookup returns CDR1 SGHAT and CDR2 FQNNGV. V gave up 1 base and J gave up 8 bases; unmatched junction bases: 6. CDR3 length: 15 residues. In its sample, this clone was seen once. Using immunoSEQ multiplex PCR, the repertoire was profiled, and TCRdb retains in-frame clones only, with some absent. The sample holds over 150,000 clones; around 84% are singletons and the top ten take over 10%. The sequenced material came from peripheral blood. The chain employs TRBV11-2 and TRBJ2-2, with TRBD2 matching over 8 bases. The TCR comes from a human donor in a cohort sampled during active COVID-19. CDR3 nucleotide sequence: TGTGCCAGCAGCTTAGTCGCTAGCGGGCTGGGGGAGCTGTTTTTT. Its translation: CASSLVASGLGELFF.